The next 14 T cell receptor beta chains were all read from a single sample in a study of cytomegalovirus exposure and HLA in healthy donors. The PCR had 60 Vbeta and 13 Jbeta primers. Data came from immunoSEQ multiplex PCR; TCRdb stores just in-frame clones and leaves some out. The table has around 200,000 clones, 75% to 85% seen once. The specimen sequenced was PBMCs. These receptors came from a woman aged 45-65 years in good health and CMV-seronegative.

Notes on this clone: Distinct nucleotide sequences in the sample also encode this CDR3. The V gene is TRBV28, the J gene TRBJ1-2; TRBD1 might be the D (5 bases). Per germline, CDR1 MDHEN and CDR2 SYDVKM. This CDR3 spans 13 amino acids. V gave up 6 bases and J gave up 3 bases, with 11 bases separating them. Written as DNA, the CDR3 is TGTGCCAGCAGCCTGGGAGGGGACTATGGCTACACCTTC. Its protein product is CASSLGGDYGYTF.

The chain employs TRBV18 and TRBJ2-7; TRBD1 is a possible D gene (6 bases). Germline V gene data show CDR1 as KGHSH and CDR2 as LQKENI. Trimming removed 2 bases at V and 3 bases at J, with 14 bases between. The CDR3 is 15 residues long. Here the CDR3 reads CASSPTGNYNYEQYF. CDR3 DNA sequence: TGTGCCAGCTCACCAACAGGGAATTATAACTACGAGCAGTACTTC.

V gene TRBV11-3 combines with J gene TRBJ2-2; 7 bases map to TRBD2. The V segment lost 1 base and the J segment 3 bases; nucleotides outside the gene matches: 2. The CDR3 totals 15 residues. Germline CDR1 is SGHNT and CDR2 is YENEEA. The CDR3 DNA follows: TGTGCCAGCAGCTTAGGGGACTATCACACCGGGGAGCTGTTTTTT. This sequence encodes CASSLGDYHTGELFF.

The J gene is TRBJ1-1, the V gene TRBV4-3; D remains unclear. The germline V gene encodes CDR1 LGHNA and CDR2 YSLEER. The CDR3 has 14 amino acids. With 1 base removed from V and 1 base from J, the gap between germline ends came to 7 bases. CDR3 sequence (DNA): TGCGCCAGCAGCCAAGTTTCGAGGAACACTGAAGCTTTCTTT. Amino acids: CASSQVSRNTEAFF.

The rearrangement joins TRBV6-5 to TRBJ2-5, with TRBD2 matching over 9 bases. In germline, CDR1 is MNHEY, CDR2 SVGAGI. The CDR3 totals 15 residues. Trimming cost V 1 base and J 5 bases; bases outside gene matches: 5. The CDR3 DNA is TGTGCCAGCAGTTACTTGCCTAGCGGGAAGGAGACCCAGTACTTC. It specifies CASSYLPSGKETQYF.

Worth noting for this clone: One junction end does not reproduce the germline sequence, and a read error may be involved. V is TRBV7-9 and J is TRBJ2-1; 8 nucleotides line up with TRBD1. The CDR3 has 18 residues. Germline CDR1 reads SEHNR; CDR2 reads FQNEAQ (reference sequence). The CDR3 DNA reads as TGTTCCAGCAGCATTTACAGGGGGGTCGATTACACCTACAATGAGCAGTTCTTC. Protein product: CSSSIYRGVDYTYNEQFF.

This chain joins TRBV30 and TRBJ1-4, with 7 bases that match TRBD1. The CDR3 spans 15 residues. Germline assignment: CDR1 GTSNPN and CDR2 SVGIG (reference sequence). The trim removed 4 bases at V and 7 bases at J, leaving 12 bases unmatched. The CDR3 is CAWNSHGTVFEKLFF. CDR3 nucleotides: TGTGCCTGGAATTCCCACGGGACAGTATTTGAAAAACTGTTTTTT. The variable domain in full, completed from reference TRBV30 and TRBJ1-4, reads SQTIHQWPATLVQPVGSPLSLECTVEGTSNPNLYWYRQAAGRGLQLLFYSVGIGQISSEVPQNLSASRPQDRQFILSSKKLLLSDSGFYLCAWNSHGTVFEKLFFGSGTQLSVL.

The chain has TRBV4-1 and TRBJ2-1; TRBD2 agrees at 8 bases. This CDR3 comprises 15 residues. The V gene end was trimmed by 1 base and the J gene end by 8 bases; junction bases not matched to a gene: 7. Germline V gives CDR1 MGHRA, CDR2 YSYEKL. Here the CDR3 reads CASSQAGGPNHEQFF. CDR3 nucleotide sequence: TGCGCCAGCAGCCAAGCGGGAGGGCCCAACCATGAGCAGTTCTTC.

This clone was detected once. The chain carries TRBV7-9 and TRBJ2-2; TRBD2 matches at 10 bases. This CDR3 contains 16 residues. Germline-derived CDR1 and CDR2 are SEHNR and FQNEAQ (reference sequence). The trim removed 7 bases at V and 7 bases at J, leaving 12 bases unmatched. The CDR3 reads CASTPASGRTGGELFF. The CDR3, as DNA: TGTGCCAGCACCCCGGCTAGCGGGAGAACGGGCGGGGAGCTGTTTTTT.

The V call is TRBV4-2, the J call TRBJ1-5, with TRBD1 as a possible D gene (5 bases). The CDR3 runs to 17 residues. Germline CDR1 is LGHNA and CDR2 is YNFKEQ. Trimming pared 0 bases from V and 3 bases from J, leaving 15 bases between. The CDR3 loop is CASSQEGGGKNNQPQHF. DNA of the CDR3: TGTGCCAGCAGCCAAGAAGGCGGGGGGAAGAACAATCAGCCCCAGCATTTT.

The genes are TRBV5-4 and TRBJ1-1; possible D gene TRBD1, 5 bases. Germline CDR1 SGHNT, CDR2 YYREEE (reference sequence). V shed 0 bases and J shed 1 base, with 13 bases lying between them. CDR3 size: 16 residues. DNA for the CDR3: TGTGCCAGCAGCTTGGTCCCAGGGCAAACGAACACTGAAGCTTTCTTT. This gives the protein CASSLVPGQTNTEAFF.

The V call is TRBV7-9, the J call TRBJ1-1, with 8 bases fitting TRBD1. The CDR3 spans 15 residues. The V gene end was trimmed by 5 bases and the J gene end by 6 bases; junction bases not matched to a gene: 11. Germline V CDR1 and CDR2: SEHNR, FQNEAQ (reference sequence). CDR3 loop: CASSPGQGEYAEAFF. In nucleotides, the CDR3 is TGTGCCAGCAGCCCCGGACAGGGCGAGTACGCTGAAGCTTTCTTT. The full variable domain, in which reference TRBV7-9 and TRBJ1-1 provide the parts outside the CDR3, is DTGVSQNPRHKITKRGQNVTFRCDPISEHNRLYWYRQTLGQGPEFLTYFQNEAQLEKSRLLSDRFSAERPKGSFSTLEIQRTEQGDSAMYLCASSPGQGEYAEAFFGQGTRLTVV.

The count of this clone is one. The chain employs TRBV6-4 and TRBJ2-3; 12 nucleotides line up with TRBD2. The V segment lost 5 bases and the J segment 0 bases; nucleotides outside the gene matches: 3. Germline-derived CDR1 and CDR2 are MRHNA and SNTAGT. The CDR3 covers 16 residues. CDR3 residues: CASSKGTSGSTDTQYF. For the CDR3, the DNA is TGTGCCAGCAGTAAAGGGACTAGCGGGAGCACAGATACGCAGTATTTT.

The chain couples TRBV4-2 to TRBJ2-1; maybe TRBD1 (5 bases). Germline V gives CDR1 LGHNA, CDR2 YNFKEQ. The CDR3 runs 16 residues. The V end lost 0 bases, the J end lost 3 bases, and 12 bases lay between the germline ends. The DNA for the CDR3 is TGTGCCAGCAGCCAAGAAGGGGTAGTGTACTACAATGAGCAGTTCTTC. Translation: CASSQEGVVYYNEQFF.